The source of this T cell receptor (beta chain) is a study of OX40 agonist ivuxolimab in advanced cancers. Looking at the study overall: Ivuxolimab was a fully human IgG2 agonistic monoclonal antibody targeting the costimulatory receptor OX40 (CD134). Intravenous ivuxolimab was administered to patients every 2 weeks at six dose levels: 0.01, 0.1, 0.3, 1.5, 3 and 10 mg/kg. Among the roughly 52 dose-escalation patients, about 20 had hepatocellular carcinoma, 15 melanoma, 9 renal cell carcinoma and 9 head and neck cancer. A male proportion of roughly 80% and a mean age of approximately 61 years, ranging from 23 to 79, were recorded for the dose-escalation cohort. Patients were allowed to have had prior anti-PD-1, anti-PD-L1 or anti-CTLA-4 therapy, and around 40% of the dose-escalation patients had previously received checkpoint inhibitors. Partial responses occurred in three dose-escalation patients, of whom one had hepatocellular carcinoma and two had cutaneous melanoma. Peripheral TCRbeta sequencing was intended to test whether TCR sequence diversity was altered and clonal T-cell expansion was caused by ivuxolimab. The paper describes the monotherapy dose-escalation part (N of about 50 patients) of the phase I trial of ivuxolimab.

The paper as a whole reports these results and caveats: Clonal expansion of both CD4+ and CD8+ blood T cells was observed from baseline to week 6 at doses 0.1 to 3.0 mg/kg. Low levels of normalized T-cell clonal expansion were also seen in some patients who did not respond. In the 0.1-3.0 mg/kg groups, partial responders were among the patients with the lowest normalized peripheral clonal expansion, particularly in CD8+ T cells. The antigen specificity of the clonally expanded peripheral T cells was not determined. On average, CD8+ T cells showed more expanded clones than CD4+ T cells after ivuxolimab.

The trial excluded patients who had a history of autoimmune disease or who were on systemic immunosuppression. Peripheral blood for TCR sequencing was collected from all dose cohorts at baseline, on cycle 4 day 1, and on cycle 7 day 1. The samples were taken from a phase I, first-in-human, multicenter, open-label dose-escalation trial of ivuxolimab. The trial enrolled adults with locally advanced or metastatic head and neck squamous cell, hepatocellular, melanoma or renal cell carcinoma. Before TCR sequencing, CD4+ T cells and CD8+ T cells were sorted from peripheral blood as separate populations. Spanning cysteine to phenylalanine, the CDR3 consists of 16 amino acids. Here the CDR3 DNA is all that survives: 48 bases in frame from base 1. The V end gives up 6 bases and the J end 2 bases, leaving 8 bases in the junction not matched to a gene. CDR1 and CDR2 are drawn from the germline V gene (reference sequence): LNHDA, SQIVND.

Genomic DNA was extracted from sorted cells for sequencing of the TCRbeta CDR3 region. The immunoSEQ Assay was used to sequence the TCRbeta CDR3 regions. The source is immuneACCESS, and TCRdb retained only in-frame sequences with V and J called. Part of the clones is not carried over; for the studies checked, unresolved V genes explain less than half of this, and the remainder is unexplained. The sample table records tens of thousands of clones; about 82% of these occur just once. Less than 6.5% of the sample is held by the ten biggest clonotypes. Concerning this clone: Its binding antigen is unknown. No much larger clone is present one base from it, and per-base qualities are unavailable.

This sequence uses TRBV19 and TRBJ1-4, with 8 junctional bases fitting TRBD1. The sequencing here drew on CD4+ or CD8+ T cells sorted from blood, taken in a trial of the OX40 agonist ivuxolimab. This TCR was sampled from an adult with an advanced solid tumor such as melanoma, head and neck, liver or kidney cancer. The DNA sequence reads TGTGCCAGTAGCCGACAGGGGAGATCCACTAATGAAAAACTGTTTTTT. Its translation reads: CASSRQGRSTNEKLFF.